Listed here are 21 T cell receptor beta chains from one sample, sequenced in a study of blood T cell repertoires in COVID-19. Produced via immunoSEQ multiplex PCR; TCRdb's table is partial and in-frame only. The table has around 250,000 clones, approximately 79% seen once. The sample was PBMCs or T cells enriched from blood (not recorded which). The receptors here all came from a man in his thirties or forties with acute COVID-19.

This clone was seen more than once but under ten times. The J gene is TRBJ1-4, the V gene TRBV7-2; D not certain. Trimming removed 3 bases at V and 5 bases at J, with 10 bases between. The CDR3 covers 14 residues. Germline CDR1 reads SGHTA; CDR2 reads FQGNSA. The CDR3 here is CASSFAGANEKLFF. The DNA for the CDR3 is TGTGCCAGCAGCTTCGCCGGTGCGAATGAAAAACTGTTTTTT. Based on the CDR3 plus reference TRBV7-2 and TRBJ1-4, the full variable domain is GAGVSQSPSNKVTEKGKDVELRCDPISGHTALYWYRQSLGQGLEFLIYFQGNSAPDKSGLPSDRFSAERTGGSVSTLTIQRTQQEDSAVYLCASSFAGANEKLFFGSGTQLSVL.

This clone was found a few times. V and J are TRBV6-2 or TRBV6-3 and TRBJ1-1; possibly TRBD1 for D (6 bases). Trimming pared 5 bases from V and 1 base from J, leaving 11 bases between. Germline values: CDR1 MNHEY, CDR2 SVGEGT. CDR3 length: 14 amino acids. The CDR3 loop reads CASSLGGANTEAFF. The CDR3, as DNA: TGTGCCAGCAGTCTTGGGGGCGCGAACACTGAAGCTTTCTTT.

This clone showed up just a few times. CDR3 loop: CASQLGGVPYGYTF. The CDR3 coding sequence is TGTGCCAGCCAACTTGGAGGGGTCCCCTATGGCTACACCTTC. The chain combines TRBV3-1 (or the pseudogene TRBV3-2) with TRBJ1-2, with D perhaps TRBD1 (5 bases). Germline V gene lookup returns CDR1 LGHDT and CDR2 YNNKEL (reference sequence). Deletions cut 8 bases from V and 4 bases from J, with 17 bases between. The CDR3 spans 14 residues.

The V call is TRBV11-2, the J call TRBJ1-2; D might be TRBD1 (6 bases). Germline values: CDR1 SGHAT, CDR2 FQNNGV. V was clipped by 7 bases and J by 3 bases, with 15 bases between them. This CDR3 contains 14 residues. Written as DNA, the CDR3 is TGTGCCAGCATGAGACTGGACAGATACTATGGCTACACCTTC. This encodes CASMRLDRYYGYTF.

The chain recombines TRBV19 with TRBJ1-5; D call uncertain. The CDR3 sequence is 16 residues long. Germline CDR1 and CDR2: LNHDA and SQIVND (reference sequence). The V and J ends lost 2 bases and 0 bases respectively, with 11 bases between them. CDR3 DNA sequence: TGTGCCAGTAGTATAATACGGGGAGTTAGCAATCAGCCCCAGCATTTT. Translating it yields CASSIIRGVSNQPQHF.

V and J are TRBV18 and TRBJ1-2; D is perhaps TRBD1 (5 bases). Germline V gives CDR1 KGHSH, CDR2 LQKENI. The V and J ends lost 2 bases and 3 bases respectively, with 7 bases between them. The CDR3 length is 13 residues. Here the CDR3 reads CASSPARDYGYTF. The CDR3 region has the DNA TGTGCCAGCTCACCAGCCAGGGACTATGGCTACACCTTC.

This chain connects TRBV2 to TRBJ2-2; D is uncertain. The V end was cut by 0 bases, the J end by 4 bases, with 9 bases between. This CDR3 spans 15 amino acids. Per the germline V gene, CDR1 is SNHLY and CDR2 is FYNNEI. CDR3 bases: TGTGCCAGCAGTGAAGCAGGAGTTATCACCGGGGAGCTGTTTTTT. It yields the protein CASSEAGVITGELFF.

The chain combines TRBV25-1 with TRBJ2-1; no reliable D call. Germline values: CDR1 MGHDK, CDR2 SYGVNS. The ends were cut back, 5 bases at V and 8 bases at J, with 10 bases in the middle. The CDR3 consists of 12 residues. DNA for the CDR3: TGTGCCAGCAGTCCCCTAGAGTATGAGCAGTTCTTC. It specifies CASSPLEYEQFF.

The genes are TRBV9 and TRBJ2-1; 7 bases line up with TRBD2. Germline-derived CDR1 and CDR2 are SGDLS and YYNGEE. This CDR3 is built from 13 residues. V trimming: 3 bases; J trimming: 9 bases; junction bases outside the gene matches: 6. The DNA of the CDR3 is TGTGCCAGCAGCGGGCGGGAGTCGGGTGAGCAGTTCTTC. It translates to CASSGRESGEQFF.

CDR3 residues: CASGRPGVGDEQYV. In DNA form, the CDR3 reads TGTGCCAGCGGGAGACCAGGGGTGGGCGACGAGCAGTACGTC. V usage is TRBV2 and J usage is TRBJ2-7, with a tentative D call TRBD1 (6 bases). CDR1 is SNHLY and CDR2 is FYNNEI in the germline V gene. Between the trimmed V and J ends, which lost 8 bases and 5 bases, there was a span of 19 bases. The CDR3 contains 14 residues.

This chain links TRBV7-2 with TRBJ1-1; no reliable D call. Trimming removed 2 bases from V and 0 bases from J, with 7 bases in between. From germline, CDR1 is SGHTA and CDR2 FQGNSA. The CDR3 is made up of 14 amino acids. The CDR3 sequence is CASSLNSVNTEAFF. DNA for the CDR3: TGTGCCAGCAGCTTAAATTCGGTGAACACTGAAGCTTTCTTT.

Here the CDR3 reads CASRAGHSYNEQFF. CDR3 sequence (DNA): TGTGCCAGTAGAGCGGGACACTCCTACAATGAGCAGTTCTTC. The chain recombines TRBV25-1 with TRBJ2-1; D perhaps matches TRBD2 (7 bases). Trimming took 9 bases from V and 0 from J, leaving 12 bases between them. The CDR3 runs 14 residues. Per germline, CDR1 MGHDK and CDR2 SYGVNS.

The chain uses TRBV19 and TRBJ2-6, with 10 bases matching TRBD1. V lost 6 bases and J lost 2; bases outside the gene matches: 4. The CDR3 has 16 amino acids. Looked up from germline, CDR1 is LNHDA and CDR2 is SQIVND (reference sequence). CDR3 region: CASRETGGPGANVLTF. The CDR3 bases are TGTGCCAGTAGGGAGACAGGGGGCCCTGGGGCCAACGTCCTGACTTTC. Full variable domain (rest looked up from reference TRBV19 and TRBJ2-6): DGGITQSPKYLFRKEGQNVTLSCEQNLNHDAMYWYRQDPGQGLRLIYYSQIVNDFQKGDIAEGYSVSREKKESFPLTVTSAQKNPTAFYLCASRETGGPGANVLTFGAGSRLTVL.

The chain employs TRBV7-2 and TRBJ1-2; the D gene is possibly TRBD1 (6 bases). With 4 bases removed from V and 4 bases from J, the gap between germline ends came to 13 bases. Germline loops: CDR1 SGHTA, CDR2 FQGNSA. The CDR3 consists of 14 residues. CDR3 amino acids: CASSYRQATYGYTF. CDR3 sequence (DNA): TGTGCCAGCAGCTACAGACAGGCTACCTATGGCTACACCTTC.

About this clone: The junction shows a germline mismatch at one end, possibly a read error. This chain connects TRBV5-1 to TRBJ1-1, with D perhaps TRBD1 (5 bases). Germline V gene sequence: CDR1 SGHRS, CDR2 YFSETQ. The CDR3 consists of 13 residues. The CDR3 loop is CASSFMTESEAFF. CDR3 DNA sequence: TGTGCCAGCAGCTTCATGACAGAGTCTGAAGCTTTCTTT.

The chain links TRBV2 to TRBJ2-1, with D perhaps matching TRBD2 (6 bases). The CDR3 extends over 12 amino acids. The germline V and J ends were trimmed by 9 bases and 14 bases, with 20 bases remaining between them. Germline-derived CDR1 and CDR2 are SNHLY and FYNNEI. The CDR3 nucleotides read TGTGCCAGAAAGAGTCGGGACCGGAGGGAGTTCTTC. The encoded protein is CARKSRDRREFF.

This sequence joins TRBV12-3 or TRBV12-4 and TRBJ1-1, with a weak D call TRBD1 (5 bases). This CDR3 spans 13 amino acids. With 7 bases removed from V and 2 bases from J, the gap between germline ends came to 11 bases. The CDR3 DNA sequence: TGTGCCAGCACTAGGACACCTAACACTGAAGCTTTCTTT. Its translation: CASTRTPNTEAFF.

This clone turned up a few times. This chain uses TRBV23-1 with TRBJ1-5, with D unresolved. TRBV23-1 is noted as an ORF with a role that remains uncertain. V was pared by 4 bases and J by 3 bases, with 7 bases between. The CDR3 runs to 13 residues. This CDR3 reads CASSLRLNQPQHF. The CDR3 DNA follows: TGCGCCAGCAGTCTCAGACTCAATCAGCCCCAGCATTTT.

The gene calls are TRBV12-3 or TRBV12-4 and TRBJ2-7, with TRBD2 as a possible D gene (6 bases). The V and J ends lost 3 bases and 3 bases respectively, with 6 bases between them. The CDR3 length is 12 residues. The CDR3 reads CASSFGGYEQYV. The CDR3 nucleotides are TGTGCCAGCAGTTTCGGGGGCTACGAGCAGTACGTC.

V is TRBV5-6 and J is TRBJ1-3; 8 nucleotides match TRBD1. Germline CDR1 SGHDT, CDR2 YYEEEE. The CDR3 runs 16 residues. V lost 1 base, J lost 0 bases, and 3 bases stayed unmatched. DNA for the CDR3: TGTGCCAGCAGCTTGAGGACAGGGCACTCTGGAAACACCATATATTTT. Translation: CASSLRTGHSGNTIYF. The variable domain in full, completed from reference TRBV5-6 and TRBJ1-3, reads DAGVTQSPTHLIKTRGQQVTLRCSPKSGHDTVSWYQQALGQGPQFIFQYYEEEERQRGNFPDRFSGHQFPNYSSELNVNALLLGDSALYLCASSLRTGHSGNTIYFGEGSWLTVV.

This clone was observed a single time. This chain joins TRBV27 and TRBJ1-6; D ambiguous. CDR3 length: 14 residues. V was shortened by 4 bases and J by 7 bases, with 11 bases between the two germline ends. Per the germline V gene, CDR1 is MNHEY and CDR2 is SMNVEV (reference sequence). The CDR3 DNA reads TGTGCCAGCAGTTCCCTCGACGGGAATTCACCCCTCCACTTT. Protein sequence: CASSSLDGNSPLHF.